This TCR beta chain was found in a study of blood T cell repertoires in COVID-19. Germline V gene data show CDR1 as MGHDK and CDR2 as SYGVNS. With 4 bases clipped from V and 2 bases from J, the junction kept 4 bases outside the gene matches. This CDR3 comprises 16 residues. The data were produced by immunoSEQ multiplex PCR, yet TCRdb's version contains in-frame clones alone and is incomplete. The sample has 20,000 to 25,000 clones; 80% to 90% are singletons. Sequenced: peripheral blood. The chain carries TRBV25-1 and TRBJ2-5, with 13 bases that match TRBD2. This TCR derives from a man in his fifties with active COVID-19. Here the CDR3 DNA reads TGTGCCAGCAGTGGAGGGACTAGCGGGGCTCAAGAGACCCAGTACTTC. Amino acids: CASSGGTSGAQETQYF.